This T cell receptor beta chain was captured in a study of CD8+ T cells in alopecia areata. Sequencing relied on a cDNA template that was reverse transcribed from extracted RNA. Here immunoSEQ multiplex PCR was the method, and the copy in TCRdb shows in-frame clones only, minus some. The table records approximately 210,000 clones, under 80% of them present only once. V shed 2 bases and J 0 bases; nucleotides not matched to a gene: 2. Germline V gene data show CDR1 as MNHEY and CDR2 as SVGAGI. The CDR3 loop spans 15 amino acids. Treatment indicated: oral pan-JAK inhibitor, 5-10 mg twice daily. This specimen consisted of CD4+ T cells sorted from blood, obtained around week 49, from a patient treated with tofacitinib. The genes are TRBV6-5 and TRBJ2-3; 7 bases line up with TRBD2. The TCR originated in a human donor with alopecia areata. The CDR3 region is CASSYGRGSTDTQYF. CDR3 sequence (DNA): TGTGCCAGCAGTTACGGGCGGGGGAGCACAGATACGCAGTATTTT.